The clone carrying this T cell receptor beta chain is labeled medium-sized. Its antigen is unidentified. The sample originates from a study of immune heterogeneity within non-small cell lung tumors. Findings and caveats of the study: Recurrence of the same dominant CDR3 beta clonotypes was seen across tumor sites within a patient, and site-unique high-frequency clones were present alongside them.

CDR1 is DFQATT and CDR2 is SNEGSKA in the germline V gene (reference sequence). CDR3 length: 13 amino acids. With 3 bases removed from V and 2 bases from J, the gap between germline ends came to 10 bases. Multiplex PCR with 32 V and 13 J primers amplified TCR beta CDR3. Via MiXCR, TCRdb re-called the multiplex PCR reads, giving one row per CDR3 protein. The sample has 8,500 to 11,000 distinct CDR3 sequences, around 17% seen once; the top ten hold around 3.8%. Bulk tumor genomic DNA was the template, and each sample received about 600 ng. Multiple widely separated biopsies were taken from each primary tumor at surgery. The study cohort was described as untreated, and its members had newly diagnosed non-small cell lung cancer. They went on to have curative surgery. Every donor was a newly diagnosed non-small cell lung cancer patient having surgery with curative intent.

The specimen was lung tumor tissue. This TCR came from a man in his forties or fifties with non-small cell lung cancer. The chain has TRBV20-1 and TRBJ1-1, with D possibly matching TRBD1 (5 bases). The CDR3 DNA reads TGCAGTGCTAGGTGGGGGATTAACACTGAAGCTTTCTTT. Its translation is CSARWGINTEAFF.